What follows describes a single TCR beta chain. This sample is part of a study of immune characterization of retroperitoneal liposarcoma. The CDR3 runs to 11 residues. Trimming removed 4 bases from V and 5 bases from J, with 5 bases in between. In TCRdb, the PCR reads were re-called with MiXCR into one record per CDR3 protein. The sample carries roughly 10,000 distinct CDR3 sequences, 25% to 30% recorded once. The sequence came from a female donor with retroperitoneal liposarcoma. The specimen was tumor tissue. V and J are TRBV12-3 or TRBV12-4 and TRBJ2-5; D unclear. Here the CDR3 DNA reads TGTGCCAGCAGTTCCCTCGAGACCCAGTACTTC. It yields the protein CASSSLETQYF.